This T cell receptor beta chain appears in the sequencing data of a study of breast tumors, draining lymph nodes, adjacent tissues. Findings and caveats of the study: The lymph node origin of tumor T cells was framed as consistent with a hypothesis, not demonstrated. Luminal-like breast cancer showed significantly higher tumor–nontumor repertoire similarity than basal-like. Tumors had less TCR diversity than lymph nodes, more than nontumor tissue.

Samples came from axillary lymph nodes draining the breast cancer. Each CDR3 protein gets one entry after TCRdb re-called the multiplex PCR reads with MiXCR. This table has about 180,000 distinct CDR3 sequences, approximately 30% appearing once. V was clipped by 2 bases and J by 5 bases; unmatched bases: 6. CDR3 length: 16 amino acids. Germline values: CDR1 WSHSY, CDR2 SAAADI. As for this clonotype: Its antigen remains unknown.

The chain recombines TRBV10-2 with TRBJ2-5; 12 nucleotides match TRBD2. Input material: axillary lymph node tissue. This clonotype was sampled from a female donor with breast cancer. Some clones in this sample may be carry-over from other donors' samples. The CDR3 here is CASSEGLAGPSETQYF. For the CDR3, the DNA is TGCGCCAGCAGTGAGGGACTAGCGGGGCCTTCGGAGACCCAGTACTTC.